This section outlines one T cell receptor (beta chain) sequence together with its context. How the authors handled the data: Amplified reference gene primers provided the basis for estimating nucleated cell counts. Clones were read by immunoSEQ multiplex PCR, and TCRdb kept only the in-frame ones, dropping some. Clone size and V and J calls were adopted from that table, with D and trimming inferred from the DNA. The table shows about 39,000 clones, with 87% occurring only once. These data are taken from a study of blood T cell repertoires in COVID-19. Study-level background: Material from acute and convalescent COVID-19 was sourced from the United States, Italy and Spain. T cells, B-cell-depleted T cells, or PBMCs supplied cDNA or gDNA.

V lost 1 base to trimming and J lost 2 bases; unmatched junction nucleotides: 12. The CDR3 is 20 residues long. The germline V gene encodes CDR1 KGHSH and CDR2 LQKENI. The clonotype was recovered from a man aged 50 to 59 with active or convalescent COVID-19. Sequencing used peripheral blood. The V call is TRBV18, the J call TRBJ2-3; 13 nucleotides align to TRBD2. The CDR3: CASSPREWQGLAGHTDTQYF. The CDR3 nucleotides read TGTGCCAGCTCACCACGTGAGTGGCAGGGACTAGCGGGGCACACAGATACGCAGTATTTT.